This T cell receptor beta chain was identified in a study of blood T cell repertoires in COVID-19. Study context: Specimens from acute and convalescent COVID-19 originated in the United States, Italy and Spain. Sources were T cells, B-cell-depleted T cells, or PBMCs; the material itself was cDNA or gDNA.

Per the authors' pipeline: It was from reference gene primer amplification that nucleated cell counts were estimated. The protocol was immunoSEQ multiplex PCR, while the TCRdb copy is restricted to in-frame clones and leaves out a portion. That table gives V, J and clone size, and the DNA gave D and trimming. The sample lists hundreds of thousands of clones, approximately 88% occurring once. Germline CDR1 and CDR2: SGHTA and FQGNSA. The CDR3 length is 17 residues. Germline trimming cut 5 bases from V and 0 bases from J; bases unmatched to any gene: 11. The clonotype comes from a woman aged 45-59 years with COVID-19, enrolled during active disease. The sample was peripheral blood. This chain joins TRBV7-2 and TRBJ2-3; 7 bases agree with TRBD2. For the CDR3, the DNA is TGTGCCAGCAGCCTGGGACTACCCCTCCCTAGCACAGATACGCAGTATTTT. This codes for CASSLGLPLPSTDTQYF.